This T cell receptor (beta chain) was sequenced in a study of blood T cell repertoires in COVID-19. The V gene end was trimmed by 7 bases and the J gene end by 4 bases; junction bases not matched to a gene: 11. The CDR3 spans 16 residues. Germline V CDR1 and CDR2: LNHDA, SQIVND (reference sequence). Original methodology: Scientists estimated how many nucleated cells there were by amplifying reference gene primers. This table comes from immunoSEQ multiplex PCR, and its TCRdb copy is limited to in-frame clones, with some not included. D and trimming come from the DNA, and the V and J calls and clone size come from that table. The table records around 200,000 clones, about 91% of them present only once. Cohort 3 recovered donors had two negative PCRs, clearance, or symptom resolution.

The specimen was PBMCs or T cells enriched from blood (not recorded which). This sequence was found in a woman under 30 who had recovered from COVID-19. The chain is built from TRBV19 and TRBJ2-1; 9 bases are a match to TRBD1. The CDR3 loop reads CASTIGTGGGYNEQFF. The CDR3 coding sequence is TGTGCCAGTACCATAGGAACAGGGGGCGGTTACAATGAGCAGTTCTTC.